This T cell receptor beta chain was sequenced for a study of Ad26.COV2.S vaccination and SARS-CoV-2 variants. General study results and limits: Vaccinees showed greater spike-specific TCR breadth than placebo recipients. From the TCR breadth and depth analyses, total T cell responses may have been underestimated.

V was cut by 2 bases and J by 10 bases, with 11 bases left in between. The CDR3 has 13 amino acids. Germline lookup yields CDR1 SGHVS and CDR2 FQNEAQ. As concerns this clone: Its target is unknown.

Repertoires were generated with immunoSEQ multiplex PCR, while TCRdb's copy carries only in-frame clones and drops some. The repertoire holds some 340,000 clones, with roughly 80% as singletons. Treatment described: some 20 received Ad26.COV2.S at low or high dose, single or two shots; five or six received placebo; per-sample allocation not given. Each sample was drawn 63 days after the first injection (of vaccine or placebo). Cohort 1b enrolled adults aged 18-55 years in Boston. The vaccine delivered Wuhan-strain SARS-CoV-2 spike through an Ad26 vector. This TCR was recovered from a person between 18 and 65 years old who received the Ad26.COV2.S COVID-19 vaccine or a placebo. The rearrangement uses TRBV7-8 and TRBJ1-4, with D possibly matching TRBD1 (5 bases). The specimen comprised peripheral blood, sampled in a trial of Ad26.COV2.S vaccine versus placebo. This CDR3 reads CASSLSRDGKLFF. The CDR3 DNA sequence: TGTGCCAGCAGCTTAAGCAGGGACGGAAAACTGTTTTTT. The full variable domain, in which reference TRBV7-8 and TRBJ1-4 provide the parts outside the CDR3, is GAGVSQSPRYKVAKRGQDVALRCDPISGHVSLFWYQQALGQGPEFLTYFQNEAQLDKSGLPSDRFFAERPEGSVSTLKIQRTQQEDSAVYLCASSLSRDGKLFFGSGTQLSVL.